A selection of T cell receptor beta chains follows, all from one sample in a study of CD8+CD57+ T cells in acquired aplastic anemia. TCRdb redid the calling of the reads with MiXCR, one entry per CDR3 protein. The data show tens of thousands of distinct CDR3 sequences, with under 80% seen just once and roughly 23% held by the top ten. Sequences were obtained from sorted CD4+, CD8+, or CD8+CD57+ T cells (not recorded which) from PBMCs. The receptors were sampled from a human donor in good health, serving as a control. The CDR3 runs from the conserved cysteine through the conserved F or W. A D gene is named only where the DNA matches it firmly. The size entry is marked missing in some rows and otherwise reads once, few, many or a size class.

cdr3_aa: CASNEQGTNSPLHF; cdr3_nt: TGTGCCAGTAATGAACAGGGGACGAATTCACCCCTCCACTTT; v_call: TRBV19; j_call: TRBJ1-6; clone_size: .; d_call: TRBD1
cdr3_aa: CASSISGSNEQFF; cdr3_nt: TGTGCCAGCAGTATTAGCGGGAGTAATGAGCAGTTCTTC; v_call: TRBV6-4; j_call: TRBJ2-1; clone_size: .; d_call: TRBD2
cdr3_aa: CASSLGSGIYNEQFF; cdr3_nt: TGTGCCAGCAGTTTAGGGTCGGGGATCTACAATGAGCAGTTCTTC; v_call: TRBV12-3/TRBV12-4; j_call: TRBJ2-1; clone_size: medium-sized; d_call: .
cdr3_aa: CSVEQTPNTEAFF; cdr3_nt: TGCAGCGTTGAACAGACCCCGAACACTGAAGCTTTCTTT; v_call: TRBV29-1; j_call: TRBJ1-1; clone_size: .; d_call: .
cdr3_aa: CASSSTTGRTSYEQYF; cdr3_nt: TGTGCCAGTAGCTCGACGACAGGCCGGACATCCTACGAGCAGTACTTC; v_call: TRBV19; j_call: TRBJ2-7; clone_size: .; d_call: .
cdr3_aa: CASSSGGSETQYF; cdr3_nt: TGTGCCAGCAGCTCAGGGGGAAGCGAGACCCAGTACTTC; v_call: TRBV7-2; j_call: TRBJ2-5; clone_size: few; d_call: TRBD1
cdr3_aa: CASSGEEIEQFF; cdr3_nt: TGTGCCAGCAGCGGGGAAGAAATTGAGCAGTTCTTC; v_call: TRBV9; j_call: TRBJ2-1; clone_size: medium-sized; d_call: .
cdr3_aa: CAISESSRGPSYEQYF; cdr3_nt: TGTGCCATCAGTGAGTCTTCGCGGGGGCCGTCCTACGAGCAGTACTTC; v_call: TRBV10-3; j_call: TRBJ2-7; clone_size: once; d_call: .
cdr3_aa: CASSQEVGGQETQYF; cdr3_nt: TGTGCCAGCAGCCAAGAAGTGGGGGGACAAGAGACCCAGTACTTC; v_call: TRBV7-2; j_call: TRBJ2-5; clone_size: .; d_call: .
cdr3_aa: CASRQGEGYTF; cdr3_nt: TGTGCCAGCAGACAGGGCGAAGGCTACACCTTC; v_call: TRBV7-9; j_call: TRBJ1-2; clone_size: .; d_call: .
cdr3_aa: CASSLWAGGGTEAFF; cdr3_nt: TGTGCCAGCAGCTTATGGGCAGGGGGAGGCACTGAAGCTTTCTTT; v_call: TRBV7-2; j_call: TRBJ1-1; clone_size: .; d_call: TRBD1